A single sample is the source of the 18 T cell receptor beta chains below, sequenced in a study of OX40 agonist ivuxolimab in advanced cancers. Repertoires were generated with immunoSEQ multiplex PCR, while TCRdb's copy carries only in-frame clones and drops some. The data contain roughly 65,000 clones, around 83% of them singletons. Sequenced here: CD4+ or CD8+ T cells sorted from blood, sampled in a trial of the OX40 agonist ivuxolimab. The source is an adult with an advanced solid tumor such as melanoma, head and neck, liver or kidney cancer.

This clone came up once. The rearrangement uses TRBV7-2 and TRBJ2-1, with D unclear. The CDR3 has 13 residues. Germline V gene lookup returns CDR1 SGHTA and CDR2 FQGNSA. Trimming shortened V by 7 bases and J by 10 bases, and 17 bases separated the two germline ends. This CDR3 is CASTIDTVGEQFF. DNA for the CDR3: TGTGCCAGCACCATCGACACGGTAGGGGAGCAGTTCTTC.

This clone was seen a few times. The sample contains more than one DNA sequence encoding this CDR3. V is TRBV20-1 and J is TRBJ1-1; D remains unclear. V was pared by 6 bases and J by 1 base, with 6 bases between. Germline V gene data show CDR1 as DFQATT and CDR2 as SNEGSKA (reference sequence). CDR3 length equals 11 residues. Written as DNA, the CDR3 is TGCAGTGCACCAGAGAACACTGAAGCTTTCTTT. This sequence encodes CSAPENTEAFF.

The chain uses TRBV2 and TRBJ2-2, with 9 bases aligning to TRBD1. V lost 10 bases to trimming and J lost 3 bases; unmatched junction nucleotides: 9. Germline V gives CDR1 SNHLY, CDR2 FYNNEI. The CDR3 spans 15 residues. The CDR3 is CATRVQGAHTGELFF. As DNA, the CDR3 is TGTGCCACCCGGGTACAGGGGGCGCACACCGGGGAGCTGTTTTTT.

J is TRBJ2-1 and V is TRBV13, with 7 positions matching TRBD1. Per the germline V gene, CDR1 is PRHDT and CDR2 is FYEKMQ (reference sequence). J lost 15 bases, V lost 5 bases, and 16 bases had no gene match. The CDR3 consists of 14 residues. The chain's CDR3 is CASSGLGDSRILFF. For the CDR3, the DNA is TGTGCCAGCAGCGGACTCGGGGACAGCAGAATTCTGTTCTTC. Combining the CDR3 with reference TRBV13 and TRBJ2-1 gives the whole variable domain AAGVIQSPRHLIKEKRETATLKCYPIPRHDTVYWYQQGPGQDPQFLISFYEKMQSDKGSIPDRFSAQQFSDYHSELNMSSLELGDSALYFCASSGLGDSRILFFGPGTRLTVL.

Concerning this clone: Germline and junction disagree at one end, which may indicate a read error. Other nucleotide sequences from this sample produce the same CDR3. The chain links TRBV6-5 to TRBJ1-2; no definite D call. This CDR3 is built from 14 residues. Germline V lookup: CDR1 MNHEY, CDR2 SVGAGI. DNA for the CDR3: TGCGCCAGCAGTTATCGAGATCCTAACTATGGCTACACCTTC. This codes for CASSYRDPNYGYTF.

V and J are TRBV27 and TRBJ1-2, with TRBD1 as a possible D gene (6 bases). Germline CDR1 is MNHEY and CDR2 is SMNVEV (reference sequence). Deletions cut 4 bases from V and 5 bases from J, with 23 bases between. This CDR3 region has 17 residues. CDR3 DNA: TGTGCCAGCAGTTACGACCCCGGGACACGAAATGGGTATGGCTACACCTTC. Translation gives CASSYDPGTRNGYGYTF.

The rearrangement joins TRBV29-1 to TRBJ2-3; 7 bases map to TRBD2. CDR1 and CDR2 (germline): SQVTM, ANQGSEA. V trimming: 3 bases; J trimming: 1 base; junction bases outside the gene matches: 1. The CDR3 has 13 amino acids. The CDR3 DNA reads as TGCAGCGTTGATGCGGGGGGCACAGATACGCAGTATTTT. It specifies CSVDAGGTDTQYF.

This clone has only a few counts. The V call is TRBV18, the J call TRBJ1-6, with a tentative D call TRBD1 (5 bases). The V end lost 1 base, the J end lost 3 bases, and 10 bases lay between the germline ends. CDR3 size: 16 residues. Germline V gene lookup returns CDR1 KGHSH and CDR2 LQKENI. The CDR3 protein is CASSPRGGSYNSPLHF. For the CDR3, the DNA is TGTGCCAGCTCACCACGTGGGGGTAGCTATAATTCACCCCTCCACTTT.

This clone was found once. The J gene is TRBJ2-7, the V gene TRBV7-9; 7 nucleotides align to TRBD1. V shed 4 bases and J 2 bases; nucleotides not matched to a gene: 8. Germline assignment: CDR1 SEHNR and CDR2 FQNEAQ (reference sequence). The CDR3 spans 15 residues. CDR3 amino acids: CASSSQGREAYEQYF. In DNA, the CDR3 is TGTGCCAGCAGCTCACAGGGGCGAGAGGCCTACGAGCAGTACTTC.

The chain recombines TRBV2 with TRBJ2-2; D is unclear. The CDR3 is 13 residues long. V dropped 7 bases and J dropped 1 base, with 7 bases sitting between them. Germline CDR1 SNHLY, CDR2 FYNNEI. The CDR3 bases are TGTGCCAGCACCCAACGGAACACCGGGGAGCTGTTTTTT. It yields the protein CASTQRNTGELFF.

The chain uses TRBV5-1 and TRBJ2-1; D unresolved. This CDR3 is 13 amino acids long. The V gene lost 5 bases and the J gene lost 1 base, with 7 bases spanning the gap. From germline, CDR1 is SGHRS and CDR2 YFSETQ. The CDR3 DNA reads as TGCGCCAGCAGTGTAGGTTCCTACAATGAGCAGTTCTTC. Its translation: CASSVGSYNEQFF.

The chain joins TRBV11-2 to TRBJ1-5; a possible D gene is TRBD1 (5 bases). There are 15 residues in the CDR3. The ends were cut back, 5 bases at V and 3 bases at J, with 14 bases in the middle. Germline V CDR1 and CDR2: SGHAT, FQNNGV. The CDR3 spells CASSTHMGPNQPQHF. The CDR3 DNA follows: TGTGCCAGCAGCACTCATATGGGACCCAATCAGCCCCAGCATTTT.

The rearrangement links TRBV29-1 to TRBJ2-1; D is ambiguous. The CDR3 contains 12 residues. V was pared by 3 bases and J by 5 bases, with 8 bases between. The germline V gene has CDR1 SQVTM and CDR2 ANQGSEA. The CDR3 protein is CSVEGTHNEQFF. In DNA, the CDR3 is TGCAGCGTTGAGGGTACTCACAATGAGCAGTTCTTC.

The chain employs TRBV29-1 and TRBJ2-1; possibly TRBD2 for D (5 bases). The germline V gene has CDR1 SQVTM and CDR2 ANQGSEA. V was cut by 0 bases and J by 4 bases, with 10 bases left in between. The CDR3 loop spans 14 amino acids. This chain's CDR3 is CSVEDYRGYNEQFF. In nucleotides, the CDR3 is TGCAGCGTTGAAGATTACCGGGGATACAATGAGCAGTTCTTC.

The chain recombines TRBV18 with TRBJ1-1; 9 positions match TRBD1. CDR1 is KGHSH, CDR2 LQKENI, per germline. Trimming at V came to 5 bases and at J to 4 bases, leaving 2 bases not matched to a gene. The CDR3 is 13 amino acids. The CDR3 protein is CASSSTGGTEAFF. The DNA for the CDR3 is TGTGCCAGCTCATCGACAGGGGGCACTGAAGCTTTCTTT. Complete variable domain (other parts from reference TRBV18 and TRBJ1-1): NAGVMQNPRHLVRRRGQEARLRCSPMKGHSHVYWYRQLPEEGLKFMVYLQKENIIDESGMPKERFSAEFPKEGPSILRIQQVVRGDSAAYFCASSSTGGTEAFFGQGTRLTVV.

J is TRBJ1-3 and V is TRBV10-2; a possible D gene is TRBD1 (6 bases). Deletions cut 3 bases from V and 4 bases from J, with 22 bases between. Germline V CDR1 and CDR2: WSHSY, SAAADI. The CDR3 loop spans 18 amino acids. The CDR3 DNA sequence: TGCGCCAGCAGTGACGACAGGATTTTTGCCCTCACCGGAAACACCATATATTTT. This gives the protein CASSDDRIFALTGNTIYF.

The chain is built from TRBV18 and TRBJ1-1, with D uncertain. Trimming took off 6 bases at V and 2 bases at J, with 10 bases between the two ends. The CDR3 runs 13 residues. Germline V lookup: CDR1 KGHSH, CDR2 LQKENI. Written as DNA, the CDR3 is TGTGCCAGCTCGCTGGGAGTTAACACTGAAGCTTTCTTT. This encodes CASSLGVNTEAFF.

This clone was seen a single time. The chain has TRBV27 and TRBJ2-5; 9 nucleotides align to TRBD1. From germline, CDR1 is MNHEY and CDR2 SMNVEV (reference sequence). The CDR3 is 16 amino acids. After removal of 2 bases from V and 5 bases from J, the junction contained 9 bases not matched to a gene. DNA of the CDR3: TGTGCCAGCAGTTTAATCTCGACAGGGGGTTGGGAGACCCAGTACTTC. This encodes CASSLISTGGWETQYF.